Reported below is one TCR beta chain. The V gene end was trimmed by 4 bases and the J gene end by 5 bases; junction bases not matched to a gene: 18. There are 20 residues in the CDR3. Germline CDR1 MNHNS, CDR2 SASEGT. The assay was immunoSEQ multiplex PCR, and TCRdb's table has in-frame clones only and misses some. This table holds around 160,000 clones, 80% to 90% found once. The entry originates in a study of blood T cell repertoires in COVID-19. The source is a man in his sixties with acute or convalescent COVID-19. V and J are TRBV6-1 and TRBJ2-5; the match to TRBD2 covers 14 bases. Sequenced input: peripheral blood. CDR3 coding DNA: TGTGCCAGCAGTGCTGGGACTAGCGGGAGAGATAGCCGGGGAGGGGAGACCCAGTACTTC. This gives the protein CASSAGTSGRDSRGGETQYF.